These 11 T cell receptor beta chains came from one sample sequenced in a study of blood T cell repertoires in COVID-19. Clones were read by immunoSEQ multiplex PCR, and TCRdb kept only the in-frame ones, dropping some. The sample consists of fewer than 200,000 clones, more than 80% of them appearing once. Sequencing was done on a sample of peripheral blood. The receptors were sampled from a human donor in a cohort sampled during active COVID-19.

J is TRBJ2-3 and V is TRBV5-6, with D uncertain. Per germline, CDR1 SGHDT and CDR2 YYEEEE. This CDR3 is built from 13 residues. V dropped 4 bases and J dropped 9 bases, with 15 bases sitting between them. The CDR3 DNA follows: TGTGCCAGCAGCCTGAGTCCCCTGCCAACGCAGTATTTT. Translated: CASSLSPLPTQYF.

This chain links TRBV6-5 with TRBJ2-7, with a weak D call TRBD1 (5 bases). The length of the CDR3 is 13 residues. Trimming cost V 6 bases and J 6 bases, with 15 bases left between them. In germline, CDR1 is MNHEY, CDR2 SVGAGI. DNA for the CDR3: TGTGCCAGCAGGGGGTTAGCAGGGTTCGAGCAGTACTTC. Its translation is CASRGLAGFEQYF.

There are a few counts of this clone. The chain has TRBV27 and TRBJ1-6; tentative D call: TRBD1 (5 bases). From germline, CDR1 is MNHEY and CDR2 SMNVEV (reference sequence). This CDR3 has 16 residues. With 0 bases removed from V and 0 bases from J, the gap between germline ends came to 6 bases. CDR3 sequence: CASSLSQGSYNSPLHF. DNA of the CDR3: TGTGCCAGCAGTTTATCCCAGGGCTCCTATAATTCACCCCTCCACTTT.

This chain uses TRBV5-4 with TRBJ1-1; D is perhaps TRBD1 (6 bases). The V gene lost 4 bases and the J gene lost 4 bases, with 17 bases spanning the gap. Looked up from germline, CDR1 is SGHNT and CDR2 is YYREEE (reference sequence). The CDR3 has 15 amino acids. The CDR3 DNA follows: TGTGCCAGCAGCGGCGGTGGACAGAGAGGCACTGAAGCTTTCTTT. Translated: CASSGGGQRGTEAFF. The whole variable domain, filled in from reference TRBV5-4 and TRBJ1-1, reads ETGVTQSPTHLIKTRGQQVTLRCSSQSGHNTVSWYQQALGQGPQFIFQYYREEENGRGNFPPRFSGLQFPNYSSELNVNALELDDSALYLCASSGGGQRGTEAFFGQGTRLTVV.

The chain recombines TRBV7-2 with TRBJ2-1, with 11 bases aligning to TRBD2. Germline V gene lookup returns CDR1 SGHTA and CDR2 FQGNSA. This CDR3 has 17 amino acids. V shed 5 bases and J 6 bases; nucleotides not matched to a gene: 12. The CDR3, as DNA: TGTGCCAGCAGCGTCGTTAGCGGGACTAGCGGCCCCAATGAGCAGTTCTTC. Translation: CASSVVSGTSGPNEQFF.

This clone was seen once. CDR3 region: CASSLEGAGEAFF. The CDR3 nucleotides read TGCGCCAGCAGCTTGGAGGGGGCCGGTGAAGCTTTCTTT. The rearrangement joins TRBV5-1 to TRBJ1-1; 7 positions match TRBD1. CDR1 SGHRS and CDR2 YFSETQ come from the germline V gene. The CDR3 is made up of 13 amino acids. Trimming took 0 bases from V and 7 from J; bases not matched to a gene: 3.

The rearrangement joins TRBV7-3 to TRBJ2-5, with 8 nucleotides matching TRBD1. CDR3 length: 14 amino acids. The V and J ends lost 5 bases and 4 bases, in that order; junction bases with no gene match: 6. CDR1 SGHTA and CDR2 FQGTGA come from the germline V gene. CDR3 nucleotide sequence: TGTGCCAGCAGCGCCACAGGGGGTCGAGAGACCCAGTACTTC. Translated: CASSATGGRETQYF.

The rearrangement uses TRBV11-2 and TRBJ1-5; TRBD1 aligns across 7 bases. The trim removed 9 bases at V and 3 bases at J, leaving 11 bases unmatched. Per germline, CDR1 SGHAT and CDR2 FQNNGV. This CDR3 is built from 15 residues. The CDR3, as DNA: TGTGCCAGTTCGAAGGGGGCAGGTAACAATCAGCCCCAGCATTTT. This translates into CASSKGAGNNQPQHF.

V is TRBV2 and J is TRBJ1-6; D not resolved. Germline CDR1 is SNHLY and CDR2 is FYNNEI. V lost 9 bases and J 2 bases, leaving 17 bases between the germline ends. This CDR3 spans 16 amino acids. For the CDR3, the DNA is TGTGCCAGTCGGACTGGAATTAGTACCTATAATTCACCCCTCCACTTT. It specifies CASRTGISTYNSPLHF.

There are a few counts of this clone. The chain links TRBV2 to TRBJ1-1; 7 nucleotides match TRBD1. V gave up 8 bases and J gave up 7 bases; unmatched junction bases: 13. Germline V gene lookup returns CDR1 SNHLY and CDR2 FYNNEI. CDR3 length equals 14 residues. DNA for the CDR3: TGTGCCAGCCGATCTCGGGACAGTGCGCTTGAAGCTTTCTTT. This gives the protein CASRSRDSALEAFF. The complete variable domain, with remaining parts taken from reference TRBV2 and TRBJ1-1, reads EPEVTQTPSHQVTQMGQEVILRCVPISNHLYFYWYRQILGQKVEFLVSFYNNEISEKSEIFDDQFSVERPDGSNFTLKIRSTKLEDSAMYFCASRSRDSALEAFFGQGTRLTVV.

The chain is built from TRBV7-8 and TRBJ1-5; D remains ambiguous. Trimming left V 4 bases short and J 7 bases short, with 8 bases between. The CDR3 extends over 12 amino acids. Per the germline V gene, CDR1 is SGHVS and CDR2 is FQNEAQ. CDR3 nucleotides: TGTGCCAGCAGCTCTCGAGGACAGCCCCAGCATTTT. It translates to CASSSRGQPQHF. Supplemented by reference TRBV7-8 and TRBJ1-5, the full variable domain reads GAGVSQSPRYKVAKRGQDVALRCDPISGHVSLFWYQQALGQGPEFLTYFQNEAQLDKSGLPSDRFFAERPEGSVSTLKIQRTQQEDSAVYLCASSSRGQPQHFGDGTRLSIL.